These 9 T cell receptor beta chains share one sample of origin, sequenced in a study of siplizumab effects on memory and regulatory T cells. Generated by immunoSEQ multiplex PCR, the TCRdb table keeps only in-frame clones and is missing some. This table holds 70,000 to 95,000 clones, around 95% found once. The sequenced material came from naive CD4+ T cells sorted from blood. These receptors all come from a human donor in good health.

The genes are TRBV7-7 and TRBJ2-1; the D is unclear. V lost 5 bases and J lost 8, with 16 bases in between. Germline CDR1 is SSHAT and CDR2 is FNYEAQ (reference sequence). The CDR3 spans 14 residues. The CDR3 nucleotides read TGTGCCAGCAGCGCGGACCTTAATGGCGATGAGCAGTTCTTC. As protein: CASSADLNGDEQFF.

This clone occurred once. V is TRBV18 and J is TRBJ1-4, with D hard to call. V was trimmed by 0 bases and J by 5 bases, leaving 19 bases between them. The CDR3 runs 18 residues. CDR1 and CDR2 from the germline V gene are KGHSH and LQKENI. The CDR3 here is CASSPPTNDLQRNEKLFF. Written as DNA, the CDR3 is TGTGCCAGCTCACCACCAACCAACGATCTCCAGAGGAATGAAAAACTGTTTTTT.

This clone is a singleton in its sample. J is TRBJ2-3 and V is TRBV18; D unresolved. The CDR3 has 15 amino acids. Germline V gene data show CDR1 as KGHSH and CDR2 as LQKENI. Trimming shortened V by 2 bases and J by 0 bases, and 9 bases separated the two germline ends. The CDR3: CASSPGQTSTDTQYF. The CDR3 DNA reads TGTGCCAGCTCACCAGGGCAGACTAGCACAGATACGCAGTATTTT. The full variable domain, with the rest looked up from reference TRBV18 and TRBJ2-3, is NAGVMQNPRHLVRRRGQEARLRCSPMKGHSHVYWYRQLPEEGLKFMVYLQKENIIDESGMPKERFSAEFPKEGPSILRIQQVVRGDSAAYFCASSPGQTSTDTQYFGPGTRLTVL.

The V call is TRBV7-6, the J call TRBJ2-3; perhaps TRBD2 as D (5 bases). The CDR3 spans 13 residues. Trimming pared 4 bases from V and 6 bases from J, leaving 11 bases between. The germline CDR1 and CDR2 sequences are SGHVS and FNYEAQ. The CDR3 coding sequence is TGTGCCAGCAGCTCAGAGGAGGCCGATACGCAGTATTTT. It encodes CASSSEEADTQYF.

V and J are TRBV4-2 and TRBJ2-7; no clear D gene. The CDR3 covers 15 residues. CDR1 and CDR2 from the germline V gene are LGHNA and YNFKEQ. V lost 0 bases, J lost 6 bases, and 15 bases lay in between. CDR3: CASSQETTVPFEQYF. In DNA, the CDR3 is TGTGCCAGCAGCCAAGAAACTACAGTCCCCTTCGAGCAGTACTTC.

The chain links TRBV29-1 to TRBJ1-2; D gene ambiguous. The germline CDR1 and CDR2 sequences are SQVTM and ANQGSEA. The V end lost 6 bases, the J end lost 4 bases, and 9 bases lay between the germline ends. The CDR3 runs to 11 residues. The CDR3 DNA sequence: TGCAGCGTCCTGGACTTCTATGGCTACACCTTC. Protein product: CSVLDFYGYTF.

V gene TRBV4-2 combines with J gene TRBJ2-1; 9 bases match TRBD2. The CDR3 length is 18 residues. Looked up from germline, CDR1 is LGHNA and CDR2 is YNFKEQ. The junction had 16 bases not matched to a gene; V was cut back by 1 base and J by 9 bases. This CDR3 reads CASSQVVSAGGLVSEQFF. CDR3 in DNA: TGTGCCAGCAGCCAAGTTGTTTCGGCGGGGGGGCTAGTAAGTGAGCAGTTCTTC.

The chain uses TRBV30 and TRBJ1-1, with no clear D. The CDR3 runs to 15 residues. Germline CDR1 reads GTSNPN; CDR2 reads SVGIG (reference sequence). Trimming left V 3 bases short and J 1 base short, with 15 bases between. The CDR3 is CAWSPARLSNTEAFF. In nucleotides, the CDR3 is TGTGCCTGGAGCCCGGCTAGGTTGTCGAACACTGAAGCTTTCTTT.

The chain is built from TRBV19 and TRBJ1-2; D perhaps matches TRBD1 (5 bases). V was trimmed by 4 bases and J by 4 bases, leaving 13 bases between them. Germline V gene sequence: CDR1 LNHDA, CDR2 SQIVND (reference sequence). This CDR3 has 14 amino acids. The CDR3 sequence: CASSTGGGGYGYTF. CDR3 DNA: TGTGCCAGTAGTACCGGCGGGGGGGGCTATGGCTACACCTTC. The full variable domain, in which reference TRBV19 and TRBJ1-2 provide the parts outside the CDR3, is DGGITQSPKYLFRKEGQNVTLSCEQNLNHDAMYWYRQDPGQGLRLIYYSQIVNDFQKGDIAEGYSVSREKKESFPLTVTSAQKNPTAFYLCASSTGGGGYGYTFGSGTRLTVV.